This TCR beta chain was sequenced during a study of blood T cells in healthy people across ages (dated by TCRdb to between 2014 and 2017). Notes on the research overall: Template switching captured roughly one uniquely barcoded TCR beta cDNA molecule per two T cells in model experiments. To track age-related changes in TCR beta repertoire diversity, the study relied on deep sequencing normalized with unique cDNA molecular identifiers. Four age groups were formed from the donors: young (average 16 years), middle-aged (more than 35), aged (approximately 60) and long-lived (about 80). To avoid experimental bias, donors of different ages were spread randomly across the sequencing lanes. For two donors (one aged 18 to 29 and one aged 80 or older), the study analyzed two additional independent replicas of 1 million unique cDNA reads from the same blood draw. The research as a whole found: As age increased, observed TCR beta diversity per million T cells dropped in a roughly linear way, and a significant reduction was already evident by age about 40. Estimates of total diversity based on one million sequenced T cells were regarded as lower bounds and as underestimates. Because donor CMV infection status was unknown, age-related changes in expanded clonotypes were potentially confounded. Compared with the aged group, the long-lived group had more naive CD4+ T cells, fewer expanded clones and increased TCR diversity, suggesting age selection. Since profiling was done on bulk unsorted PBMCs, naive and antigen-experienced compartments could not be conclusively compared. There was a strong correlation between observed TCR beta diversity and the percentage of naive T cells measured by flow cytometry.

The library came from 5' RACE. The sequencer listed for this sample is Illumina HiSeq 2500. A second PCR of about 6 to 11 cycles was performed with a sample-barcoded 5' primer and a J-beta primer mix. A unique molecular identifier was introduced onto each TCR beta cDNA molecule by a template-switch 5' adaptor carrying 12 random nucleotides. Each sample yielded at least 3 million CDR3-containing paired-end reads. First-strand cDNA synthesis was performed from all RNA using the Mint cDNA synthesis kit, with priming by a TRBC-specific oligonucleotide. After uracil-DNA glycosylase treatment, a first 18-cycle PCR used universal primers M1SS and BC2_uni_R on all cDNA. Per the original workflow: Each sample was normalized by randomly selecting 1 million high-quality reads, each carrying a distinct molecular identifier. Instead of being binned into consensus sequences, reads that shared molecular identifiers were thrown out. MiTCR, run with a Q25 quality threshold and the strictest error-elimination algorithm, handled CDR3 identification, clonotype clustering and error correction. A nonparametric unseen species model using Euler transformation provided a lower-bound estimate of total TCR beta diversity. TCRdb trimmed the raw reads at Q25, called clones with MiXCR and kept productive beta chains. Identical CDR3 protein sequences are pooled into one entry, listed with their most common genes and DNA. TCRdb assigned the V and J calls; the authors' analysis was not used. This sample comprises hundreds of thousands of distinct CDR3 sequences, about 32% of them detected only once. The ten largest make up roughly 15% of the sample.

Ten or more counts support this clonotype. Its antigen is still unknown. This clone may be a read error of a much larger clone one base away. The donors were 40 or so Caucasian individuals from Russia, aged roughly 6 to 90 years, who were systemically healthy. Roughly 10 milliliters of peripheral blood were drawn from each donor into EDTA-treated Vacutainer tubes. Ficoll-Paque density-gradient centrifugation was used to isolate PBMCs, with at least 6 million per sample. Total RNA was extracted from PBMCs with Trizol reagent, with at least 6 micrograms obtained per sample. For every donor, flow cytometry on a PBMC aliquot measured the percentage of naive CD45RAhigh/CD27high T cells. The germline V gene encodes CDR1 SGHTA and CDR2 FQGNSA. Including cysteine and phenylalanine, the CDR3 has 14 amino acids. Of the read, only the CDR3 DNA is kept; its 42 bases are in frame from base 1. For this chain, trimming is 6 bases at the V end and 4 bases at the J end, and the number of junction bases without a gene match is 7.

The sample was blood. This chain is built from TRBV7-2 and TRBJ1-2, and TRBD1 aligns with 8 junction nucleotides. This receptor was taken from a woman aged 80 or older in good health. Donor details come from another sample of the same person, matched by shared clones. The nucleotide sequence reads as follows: TGTGCCAGCAGGGACAGGGTTAAGGGCTATGGCTACACCTTC. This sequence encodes CASRDRVKGYGYTF.